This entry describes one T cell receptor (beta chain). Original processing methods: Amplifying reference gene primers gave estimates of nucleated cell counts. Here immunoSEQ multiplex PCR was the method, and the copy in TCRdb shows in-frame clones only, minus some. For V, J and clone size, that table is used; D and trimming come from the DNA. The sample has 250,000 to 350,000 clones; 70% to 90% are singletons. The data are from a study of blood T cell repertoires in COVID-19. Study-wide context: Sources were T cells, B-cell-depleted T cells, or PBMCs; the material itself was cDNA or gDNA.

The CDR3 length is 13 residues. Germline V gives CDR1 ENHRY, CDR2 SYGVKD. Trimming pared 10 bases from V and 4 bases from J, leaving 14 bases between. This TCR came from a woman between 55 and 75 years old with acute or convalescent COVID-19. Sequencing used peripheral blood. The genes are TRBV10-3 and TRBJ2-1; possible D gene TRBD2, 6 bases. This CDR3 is CASGTSTYNEQFF. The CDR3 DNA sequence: TGTGCCAGCGGGACTTCGACTTACAATGAGCAGTTCTTC.